This entry lists 8 T cell receptor beta chains sequenced from one sample in a study of PD-1 blockade in classical Hodgkin lymphoma. The patients all showed relapse after autologous stem cell transplantation, while their brentuximab vedotin exposure varied. The data were produced by immunoSEQ multiplex PCR, yet TCRdb's version contains in-frame clones alone and is incomplete. The sample records about 58,000 clones, more than 85% being singletons. Sequenced material: peripheral blood mononuclear cells (PBMCs), taken before the second cycle of nivolumab. All receptors come from a human donor with classical Hodgkin lymphoma.

The chain has TRBV19 and TRBJ1-2; D gene uncertain. The CDR3 has 18 residues. Germline CDR1 LNHDA, CDR2 SQIVND (reference sequence). Trimming cost V 4 bases and J 0 bases, with 21 bases left between them. The CDR3 nucleotides read TGTGCCAGTAGTACCGGAAGAGGGTACCCTCGAGCTAACTATGGCTACACCTTC. Translating gives CASSTGRGYPRANYGYTF. The variable domain in full, with the rest retrieved from reference TRBV19 and TRBJ1-2, is DGGITQSPKYLFRKEGQNVTLSCEQNLNHDAMYWYRQDPGQGLRLIYYSQIVNDFQKGDIAEGYSVSREKKESFPLTVTSAQKNPTAFYLCASSTGRGYPRANYGYTFGSGTRLTVV.

The chain has TRBV2 and TRBJ1-3; weak D call: TRBD1 (5 bases). V lost 3 bases, J lost 7 bases, and 19 bases lay in between. This CDR3 has 16 residues. Germline V CDR1 and CDR2: SNHLY, FYNNEI. CDR3 amino acids: CASSDRFRDPWNTIYF. CDR3 coding DNA: TGTGCCAGCAGTGACCGTTTCCGGGACCCATGGAACACCATATATTTT.

The table lists this clone with a few counts. The genes are TRBV30 and TRBJ1-4; 7 bases fit TRBD1. Losses at the gene ends were 5 bases for V and 14 bases for J; bases not matched to a gene: 8. The germline V gene has CDR1 GTSNPN and CDR2 SVGIG (reference sequence). The CDR3 consists of 11 residues. The CDR3 bases are TGTGCCTGGGCCTTACAGGGGATCCTGTTTTTT. Its translation is CAWALQGILFF.

CDR3 nucleotides: TGTGCCAGCAGTCCAACCGTCGGACTAGCGGGAATAGTGGACACCGGGGAGCTGTTTTTT. This sequence encodes CASSPTVGLAGIVDTGELFF. V usage is TRBV27 and J usage is TRBJ2-2, with 12 bases matching TRBD2. The V gene end was trimmed by 5 bases and the J gene end by 3 bases; junction bases not matched to a gene: 16. The germline CDR1 and CDR2 sequences are MNHEY and SMNVEV (reference sequence). The CDR3 sequence is 20 residues long.

This chain joins TRBV4-2 and TRBJ2-3; TRBD2 matches 9 bases. The CDR3 is 17 residues long. The V gene's germline CDR1 is LGHNA and CDR2 YNFKEQ. After removal of 0 bases from V and 0 bases from J, the junction contained 4 bases not matched to a gene. The CDR3 DNA reads as TGTGCCAGCAGCCAAGAGGTCCTAGCGGGGAGCACAGATACGCAGTATTTT. It yields the protein CASSQEVLAGSTDTQYF.

This sequence joins TRBV12-5 and TRBJ2-5, with D unclear. The V gene lost 2 bases and the J gene lost 1 base, with 5 bases spanning the gap. Germline V gene sequence: CDR1 LGHNT, CDR2 FRNRAP. The CDR3 sequence is 13 residues long. In DNA, the CDR3 is TGTGCTAGTGGTTTGTGGTCCCAAGAGACCCAGTACTTC. This codes for CASGLWSQETQYF.

The chain recombines TRBV9 with TRBJ2-2; D might be TRBD1 (5 bases). The length of the CDR3 is 15 residues. Germline V CDR1 and CDR2: SGDLS, YYNGEE. The V end lost 0 bases, the J end lost 0 bases, and 6 bases lay between the germline ends. DNA of the CDR3: TGTGCCAGCAGCGTAGCAGGGACGAACACCGGGGAGCTGTTTTTT. Protein product: CASSVAGTNTGELFF.

The gene calls are TRBV7-2 and TRBJ2-7; TRBD2 matches 10 bases. Unmatched junction bases numbered 3, after V lost 6 bases and J lost 4 bases. The CDR3 spans 13 residues. Germline V gives CDR1 SGHTA, CDR2 FQGNSA. The CDR3 nucleotides read TGTGCCAGCAGACAACTAGCGGGATACGAGCAGTACTTC. It codes for CASRQLAGYEQYF.